This T cell receptor (beta chain) was recorded in a study of identical twins. General study points: Out-of-frame alpha sequences shared by twins showed excess low generation probability. Fewer insertions marked abundant cord blood beta clonotypes; young adult naive trended weakly, memory not at all. Not following the same donors, the study drew its conclusions from cross-sectional statistical analysis.

This clonotype was observed many times. The target antigen is unknown. Trimming cost V 0 bases and J 5 bases, with 11 bases left between them. This CDR3 has 13 amino acids. CDR1 is DFQATT and CDR2 is SNEGSKA in the germline V gene (reference sequence). A single record per CDR3 protein comes from TCRdb applying MiXCR to the 5' RACE reads. The data hold approximately 210,000 distinct CDR3 sequences, with 9.4% observed a single time. Sample: memory (CD45RO+) T cells sorted from blood. V is TRBV20-1 and J is TRBJ2-7; no definite D call. The clonotype was recovered from a young woman in good health. CDR3 protein: CSARDISSHEQYF. The CDR3 DNA sequence: TGCAGTGCTAGAGATATCAGTTCACACGAGCAGTACTTC.